The subject of this entry is one T cell receptor (beta chain). CDR1 SGDLS and CDR2 YYNGEE come from the germline V gene. V lost 5 bases to trimming and J lost 1 base, with 9 bases between them. CDR3 length: 13 residues. The data were taken from a study of blood T cell repertoires in COVID-19. In the study overall: Spain, Italy and the United States supplied samples that represented acute and convalescent COVID-19. T cells, B-cell-depleted T cells, or PBMCs provided the cDNA or gDNA that served as material.

Authors' data handling: Nucleated cell number was recorded as an estimate derived from reference gene primer amplification. TCRdb keeps only in-frame clones here, not all; method: immunoSEQ multiplex PCR. That table is the source of V, J and clone size, and D and trimming were worked out from the DNA. The repertoire consists of 150,000 to 190,000 clones, with more than 65% occurring once and the leading ten covering 9.8%. The sequenced sample was peripheral blood. The chain joins TRBV9 to TRBJ1-2; D not resolved. The receptor was isolated from a woman aged 50 to 65 with acute or convalescent COVID-19. This CDR3 reads CASSPDSNYGYTF. The DNA of the CDR3 is TGTGCCAGCAGTCCCGATAGTAACTATGGCTACACCTTC.